This is a list of T cell receptor beta chains from one sample in a study of blood T cell repertoires in COVID-19. Clones were sequenced by immunoSEQ multiplex PCR, and TCRdb holds only the in-frame ones, with some missing. Of some 240,000 clones listed, 84% are singletons. Specimen: PBMCs or T cells enriched from blood (not recorded which). These TCRs come from a young man with acute COVID-19. Both conserved end residues are part of each CDR3. A D gene is named only where the DNA matches it firmly. Size is omitted from some rows. Given values are once, few, many or a class for expanded clones.

j_gene	d_gene	v_gene	abundance	CDR3nt	CDR3aa
TRBJ1-3	-	TRBV7-8	-	TGTGCCAGCAGCTTAGTTGCGGCCACAACCGTCTCTGGAAACACCATATATTTT	CASSLVAATTVSGNTIYF
TRBJ1-4	TRBD1	TRBV6-5	-	TGTGCCACCCGCACCCGACAGGGATTTGAAAAACTGTTTTTT	CATRTRQGFEKLFF
TRBJ1-5	TRBD1	TRBV7-2	-	TGTGCCAGCAGCCCGGACAGGGCGAGTCAGCCCCAGCATTTT	CASSPDRASQPQHF
TRBJ1-1	-	TRBV6-5	-	TGTGCCAGCAGTTACGGCAGGGGAACAGCTTTCTTT	CASSYGRGTAFF
TRBJ2-3	TRBD2	TRBV18	-	TGTGCCAGCTCACCCGGGACTAGCGGGGGGGCCACAGATACGCAGTATTTT	CASSPGTSGGATDTQYF
TRBJ1-5	TRBD1	TRBV10-2	-	TGCGCCAGCAGGACCGGGACAGGGGGCATTCAGCCCCAGCATTTT	CASRTGTGGIQPQHF
TRBJ1-5	-	TRBV9	few	TGTGCCAGCGGCGCGGACAGCCTCCAGCCCCAGCATTTT	CASGADSLQPQHF
TRBJ1-2	TRBD1	TRBV28	-	TGTGCCAGCAGTCCGCGGACAGGGACCGTGTATGGCTACACCTTC	CASSPRTGTVYGYTF
TRBJ2-1	TRBD2	TRBV5-4	-	TGTGCCAGCAGCCTTATTGGACTAGCGGGTTACAATGAGCAGTTCTTC	CASSLIGLAGYNEQFF
TRBJ1-2	-	TRBV19	-	TGTGCCAGTAGTATCGAGAATAGCTATGGCTACACCTTC	CASSIENSYGYTF
TRBJ1-2	-	TRBV4-2	-	TGTGCCAGCAGCCTGGCGGGGGGTCGGGGCTACACCTTC	CASSLAGGRGYTF
TRBJ2-2	TRBD2	TRBV9	-	TGTGCCAGCAGCGCGACTAGCGGGGTATTCCCCGGGGAGCTGTTTTTT	CASSATSGVFPGELFF
TRBJ1-5	-	TRBV3-1/TRBV3-2	once	TGTGCCAGCAGTTTTAGACAGACTCATCAGCCCCAGCATTTT	CASSFRQTHQPQHF
TRBJ2-5	-	TRBV6-5	-	TGTGCCAGCAGTTACTCCGAGGTGTTCGAGACCCAGTACTTC	CASSYSEVFETQYF
TRBJ1-3	-	TRBV7-2	-	TGTGCCAGCAGCCCAGGACTCGACCCCTCTGGAAACACCATATATTTT	CASSPGLDPSGNTIYF
TRBJ1-1	-	TRBV5-1	-	TGCGCCAGCAGCGCGCGGGCAGGGGACACTGAAGCTTTCTTT	CASSARAGDTEAFF
TRBJ1-5	TRBD1	TRBV28	-	TGTGCCAGCAGTTCCCCTCCGGGACAGGGAGGTCAGCCCCAGCATTTT	CASSSPPGQGGQPQHF
TRBJ1-2	TRBD1	TRBV28	-	TGTGCCAGCAGTTCGTGGACAGGGGGCGTGTATGGCTACACCTTC	CASSSWTGGVYGYTF
TRBJ1-5	-	TRBV4-2	-	TGTGCCAGCAGCCGGTCGACTGATCAGCCCCAGCATTTT	CASSRSTDQPQHF
TRBJ2-1	TRBD2	TRBV6-2/TRBV6-3	-	TGTGCCAGCAGCGAGCCTAGCGGGCATGGGGAGCAGTTCTTC	CASSEPSGHGEQFF
TRBJ1-2	TRBD1	TRBV27	-	TGTGCCAGCAGTGGGCCCCAGGGGGCTGGCTACACCTTC	CASSGPQGAGYTF
TRBJ1-1	-	TRBV11-2	-	TGTGCCAGCAGCTTATCCATGAACACTGAAGCTTTCTTT	CASSLSMNTEAFF
TRBJ2-5	-	TRBV24-1	-	TGTGCCACCAGTGACCCAGACCGCCCCGGGGAGACCCAGTACTTC	CATSDPDRPGETQYF
TRBJ1-3	-	TRBV18	-	TGTGCCAGCTTGACAGGTTCCCGCTCTGGAAACACCATATATTTT	CASLTGSRSGNTIYF
TRBJ1-6	-	TRBV6-4	-	TGTGCCAGCAGTGACTCTTTAGGGGGTTCACCCCTCCACTTT	CASSDSLGGSPLHF
TRBJ1-1	TRBD1	TRBV30	-	TGTGCCTGGAGATCAGGGGGCGCGAGTGGTAACACTGAAGCTTTCTTT	CAWRSGGASGNTEAFF
TRBJ1-1	-	TRBV6-5	-	TGTGCCAGCAGTTACGAAGGAGGGAGTGAAGCTTTCTTT	CASSYEGGSEAFF
TRBJ1-6	-	TRBV14	-	TGTGCCAGCAGCCCCGACAAGAATCCTATTTCACCCCTCCACTTT	CASSPDKNPISPLHF
TRBJ1-3	-	TRBV27	-	TGTGCCAGCAGTTCCGGTCCGTCTGGAAACACCATATATTTT	CASSSGPSGNTIYF
TRBJ1-5	TRBD1	TRBV5-1	-	TGCGCCAGCAGCCGCGGATGGGACAGGGGTGAGCCCCAGCATTTT	CASSRGWDRGEPQHF
TRBJ1-5	-	TRBV6-5	-	TGTGCCAGCAGGGACAATACGAATCAGCCCCAGCATTTT	CASRDNTNQPQHF
TRBJ1-3	TRBD1	TRBV4-1	-	TGCGCCAGCAGCCAAGATAGACAGGGTGGCTTAAACACCATATATTTT	CASSQDRQGGLNTIYF
TRBJ2-1	TRBD2	TRBV5-1	-	TGTGCCAGCAGCTGGGCCCCGAGGACTAGCGGAGCCAATGAGCAGTTCTTC	CASSWAPRTSGANEQFF
TRBJ2-2	TRBD2	TRBV15	-	TGTGCCACCAGCAGTCTGCTAGCGGCGAACACCGGGGAGCTGTTTTTT	CATSSLLAANTGELFF
TRBJ1-4	TRBD1	TRBV19	-	TGTGCCAGTACGACCCTTGGACAGGCAACTAATGAAAAACTGTTTTTT	CASTTLGQATNEKLFF
TRBJ1-5	-	TRBV5-1	-	TGCGCCAGCAGCTTGGAAGGGGGTCAGCCCCAGCATTTT	CASSLEGGQPQHF
TRBJ1-1	TRBD1	TRBV11-3	-	TGTGCCTCCCGCAGGGGGCGGACCACTGAAGCTTTCTTT	CASRRGRTTEAFF
TRBJ1-2	TRBD1	TRBV19	once	TGTGCCAGTATGACAGGGGGTGAAGCTAACTATGGCTACACCTTC	CASMTGGEANYGYTF
TRBJ2-3	-	TRBV5-1	-	TGTGCCAGCAGCTGGAAAGGGGGCACAGATACGCAGTATTTT	CASSWKGGTDTQYF
TRBJ1-3	TRBD1	TRBV19	-	TGTGCCAGTAGTTCCCGGACAGGGGGCACGGGAAACACCATATATTTT	CASSSRTGGTGNTIYF
TRBJ2-2	TRBD1	TRBV4-2	-	TGTGCCAGCAGCCAAGATCGGTCGAGCAGGGGGACCGGGGAGCTGTTTTTT	CASSQDRSSRGTGELFF